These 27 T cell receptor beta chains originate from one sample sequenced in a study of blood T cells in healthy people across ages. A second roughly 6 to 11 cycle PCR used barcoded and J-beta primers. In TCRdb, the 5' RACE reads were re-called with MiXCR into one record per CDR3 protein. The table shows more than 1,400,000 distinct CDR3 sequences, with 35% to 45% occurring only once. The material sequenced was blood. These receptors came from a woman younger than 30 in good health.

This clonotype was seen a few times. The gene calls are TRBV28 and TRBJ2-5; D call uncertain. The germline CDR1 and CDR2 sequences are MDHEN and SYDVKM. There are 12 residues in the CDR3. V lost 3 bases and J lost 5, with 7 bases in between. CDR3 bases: TGTGCCAGCAGTTTCGAGGAGGAGACCCAGTACTTC. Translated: CASSFEEETQYF. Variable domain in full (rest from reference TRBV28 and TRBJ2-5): DVKVTQSSRYLVKRTGEKVFLECVQDMDHENMFWYRQDPGLGLRLIYFSYDVKMKEKGDIPEGYSVSREKKERFSLILESASTNQTSMYLCASSFEEETQYFGPGTRLLVL.

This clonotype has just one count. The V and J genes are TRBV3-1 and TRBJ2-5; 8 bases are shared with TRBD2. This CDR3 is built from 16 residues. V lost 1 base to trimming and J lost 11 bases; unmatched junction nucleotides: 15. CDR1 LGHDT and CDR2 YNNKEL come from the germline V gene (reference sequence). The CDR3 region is CASSQAPGGPGNEQYF. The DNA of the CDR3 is TGTGCCAGCAGCCAAGCTCCGGGAGGGCCGGGTAATGAGCAGTACTTC.

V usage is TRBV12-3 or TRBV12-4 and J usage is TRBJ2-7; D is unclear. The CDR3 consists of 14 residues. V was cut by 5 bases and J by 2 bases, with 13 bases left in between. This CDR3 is CASSPRYRPYEQYF. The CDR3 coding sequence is TGTGCCAGCAGTCCACGCTACCGTCCCTACGAGCAGTACTTC.

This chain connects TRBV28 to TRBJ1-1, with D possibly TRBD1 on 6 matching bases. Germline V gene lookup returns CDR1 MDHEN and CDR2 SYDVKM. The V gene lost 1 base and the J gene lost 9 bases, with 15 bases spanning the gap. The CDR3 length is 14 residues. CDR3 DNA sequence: TGTGCCAGCAGTTTATCGAAGGGCGGGACACAAGCTTTCTTT. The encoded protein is CASSLSKGGTQAFF. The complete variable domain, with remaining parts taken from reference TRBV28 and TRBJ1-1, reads DVKVTQSSRYLVKRTGEKVFLECVQDMDHENMFWYRQDPGLGLRLIYFSYDVKMKEKGDIPEGYSVSREKKERFSLILESASTNQTSMYLCASSLSKGGTQAFFGQGTRLTVV.

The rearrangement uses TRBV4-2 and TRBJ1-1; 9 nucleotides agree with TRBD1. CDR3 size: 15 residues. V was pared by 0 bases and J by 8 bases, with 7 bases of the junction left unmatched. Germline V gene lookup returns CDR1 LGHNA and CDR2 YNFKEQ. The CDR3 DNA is TGTGCCAGCAGCCAAGAAGGACAGGGGTGGAGCGAAGCTTTCTTT. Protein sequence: CASSQEGQGWSEAFF.

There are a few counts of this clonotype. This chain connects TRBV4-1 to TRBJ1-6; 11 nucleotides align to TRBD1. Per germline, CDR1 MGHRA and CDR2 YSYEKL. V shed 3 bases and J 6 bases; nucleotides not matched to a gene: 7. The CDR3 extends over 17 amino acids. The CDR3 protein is CASSHGTGTGGNSPLHF. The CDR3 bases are TGCGCCAGCAGCCATGGAACCGGGACAGGGGGTAATTCACCCCTCCACTTT.

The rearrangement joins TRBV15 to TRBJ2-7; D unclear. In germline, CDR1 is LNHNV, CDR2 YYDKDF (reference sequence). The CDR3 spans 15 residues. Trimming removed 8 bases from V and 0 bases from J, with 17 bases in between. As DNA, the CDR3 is TGTGCCACCGTTCCATTGAACCATACCTCCTACGAGCAGTACTTC. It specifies CATVPLNHTSYEQYF.

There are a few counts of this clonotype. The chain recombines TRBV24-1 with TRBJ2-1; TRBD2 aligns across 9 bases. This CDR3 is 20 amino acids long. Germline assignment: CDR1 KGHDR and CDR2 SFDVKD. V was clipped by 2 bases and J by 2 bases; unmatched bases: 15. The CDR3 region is CATSDWGRLAAQGPYNEQFF. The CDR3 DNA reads TGTGCCACCAGTGATTGGGGGAGACTAGCGGCCCAGGGGCCCTACAATGAGCAGTTCTTC.

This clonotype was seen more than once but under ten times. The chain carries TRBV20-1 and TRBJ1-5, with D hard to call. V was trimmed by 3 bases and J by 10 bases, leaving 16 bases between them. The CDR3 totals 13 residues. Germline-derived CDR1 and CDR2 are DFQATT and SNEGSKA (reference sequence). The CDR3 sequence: CSARSGSGLPQHF. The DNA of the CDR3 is TGCAGTGCTAGGTCGGGGTCCGGCCTTCCCCAGCATTTT.

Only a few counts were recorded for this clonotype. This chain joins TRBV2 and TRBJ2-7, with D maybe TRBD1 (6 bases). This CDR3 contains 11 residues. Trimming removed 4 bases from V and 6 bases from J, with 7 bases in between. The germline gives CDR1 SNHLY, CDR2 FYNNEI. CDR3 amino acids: CASSGDTEQYF. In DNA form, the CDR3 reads TGTGCCAGCAGTGGGGACACCGAGCAGTACTTC.

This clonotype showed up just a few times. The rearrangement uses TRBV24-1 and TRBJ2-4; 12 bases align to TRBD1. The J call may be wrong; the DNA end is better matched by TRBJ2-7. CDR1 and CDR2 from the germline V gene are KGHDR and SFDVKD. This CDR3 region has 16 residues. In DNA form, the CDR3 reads TGTGCCACCAGTGCCAGCCCCGGGACAGGGGGCCACGAGCAGTACTTC. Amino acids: CATSASPGTGGHEQYF.

This CDR3 reads CASSYSTPGRPGYTF. Here the CDR3 DNA reads TGTGCCAGCAGTTACTCGACCCCCGGGAGGCCTGGCTACACCTTC. This chain uses TRBV6-5 with TRBJ1-2; no clear D. This CDR3 has 15 amino acids. The germline CDR1 and CDR2 sequences are MNHEY and SVGAGI. Trimming stripped 0 bases from V and 7 bases from J, with 15 bases between.

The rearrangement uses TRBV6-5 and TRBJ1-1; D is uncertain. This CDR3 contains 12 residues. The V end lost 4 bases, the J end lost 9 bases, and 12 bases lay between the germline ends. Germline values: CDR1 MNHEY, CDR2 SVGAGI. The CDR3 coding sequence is TGTGCCAGCAGTTTACCGAGAAAGAAAGCTTTCTTT. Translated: CASSLPRKKAFF.

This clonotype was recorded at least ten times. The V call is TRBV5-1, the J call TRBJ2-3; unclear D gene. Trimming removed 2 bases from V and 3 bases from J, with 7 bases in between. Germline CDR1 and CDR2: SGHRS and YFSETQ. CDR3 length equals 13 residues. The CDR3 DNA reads TGCGCCAGCAGCTTTGTAGTTACAGATACGCAGTATTTT. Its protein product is CASSFVVTDTQYF.

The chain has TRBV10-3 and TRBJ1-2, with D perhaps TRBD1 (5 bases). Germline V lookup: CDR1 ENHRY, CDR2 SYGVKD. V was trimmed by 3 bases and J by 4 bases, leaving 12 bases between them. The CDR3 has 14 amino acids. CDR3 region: CAISDPDSGYGYTF. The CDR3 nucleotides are TGTGCCATCAGTGATCCCGACAGCGGCTATGGCTACACCTTC.

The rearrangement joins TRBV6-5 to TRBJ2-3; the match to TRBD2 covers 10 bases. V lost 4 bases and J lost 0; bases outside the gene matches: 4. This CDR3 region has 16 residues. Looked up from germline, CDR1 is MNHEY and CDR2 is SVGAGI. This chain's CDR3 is CASSWSTSGSTDTQYF. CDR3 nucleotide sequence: TGTGCCAGCAGTTGGTCGACTAGCGGGAGCACAGATACGCAGTATTTT.

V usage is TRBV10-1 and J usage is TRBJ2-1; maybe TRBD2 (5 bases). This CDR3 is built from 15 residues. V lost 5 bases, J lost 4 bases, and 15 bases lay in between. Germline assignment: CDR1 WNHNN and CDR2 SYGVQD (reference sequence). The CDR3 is CASSRDAGEYNEQFF. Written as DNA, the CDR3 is TGCGCCAGCAGTCGCGACGCCGGGGAATACAATGAGCAGTTCTTC.

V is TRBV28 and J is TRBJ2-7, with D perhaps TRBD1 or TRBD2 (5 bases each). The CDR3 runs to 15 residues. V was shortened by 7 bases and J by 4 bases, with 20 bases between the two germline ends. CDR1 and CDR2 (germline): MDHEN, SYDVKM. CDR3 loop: CASTAGTLLEYEQYF. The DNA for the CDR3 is TGTGCCAGCACCGCCGGGACGCTCCTTGAATACGAGCAGTACTTC.

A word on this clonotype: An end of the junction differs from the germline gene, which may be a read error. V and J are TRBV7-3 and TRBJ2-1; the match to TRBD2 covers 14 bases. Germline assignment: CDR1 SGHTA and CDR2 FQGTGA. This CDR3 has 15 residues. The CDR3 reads CASKSGTSGGNGQFF. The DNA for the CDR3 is TGTGCCAGCAAGTCCGGGACTAGCGGGGGCAATGGGCAGTTCTTC. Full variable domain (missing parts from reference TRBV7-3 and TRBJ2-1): GAGVSQTPSNKVTEKGKYVELRCDPISGHTALYWYRQSLGQGPEFLIYFQGTGAADDSGLPNDRFFAVRPEGSVSTLKIQRTERGDSAVYLCASKSGTSGGNGQFFGPGTRLTVL.

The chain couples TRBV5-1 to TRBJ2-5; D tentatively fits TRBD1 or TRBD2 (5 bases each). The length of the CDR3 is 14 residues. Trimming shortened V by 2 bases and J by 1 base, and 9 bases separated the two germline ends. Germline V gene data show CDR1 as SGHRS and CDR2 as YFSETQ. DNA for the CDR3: TGCGCCAGCAGCTTCTTAGGGACCCAAGAGACCCAGTACTTC. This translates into CASSFLGTQETQYF.

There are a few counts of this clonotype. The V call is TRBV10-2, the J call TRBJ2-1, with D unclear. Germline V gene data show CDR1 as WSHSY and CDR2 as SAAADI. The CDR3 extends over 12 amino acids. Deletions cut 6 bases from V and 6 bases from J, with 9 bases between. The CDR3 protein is CASRRPSNEQFF. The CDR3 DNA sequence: TGCGCCAGCAGAAGACCCTCCAATGAGCAGTTCTTC.

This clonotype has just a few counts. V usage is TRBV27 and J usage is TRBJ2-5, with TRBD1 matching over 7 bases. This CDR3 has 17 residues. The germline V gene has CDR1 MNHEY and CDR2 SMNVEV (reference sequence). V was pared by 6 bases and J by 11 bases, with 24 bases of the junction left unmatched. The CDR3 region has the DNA TGTGCCAGCAGCTCCCAACGCTCCCGGGACAGCCGAAGAGAGCAGTACTTC. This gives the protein CASSSQRSRDSRREQYF.

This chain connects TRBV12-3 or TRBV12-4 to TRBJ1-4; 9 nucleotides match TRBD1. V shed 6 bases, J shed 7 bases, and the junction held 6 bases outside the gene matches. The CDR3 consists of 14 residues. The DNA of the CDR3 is TGTGCCAGCAGGGGGACAGGGAGAGGTGAAAAACTGTTTTTT. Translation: CASRGTGRGEKLFF.

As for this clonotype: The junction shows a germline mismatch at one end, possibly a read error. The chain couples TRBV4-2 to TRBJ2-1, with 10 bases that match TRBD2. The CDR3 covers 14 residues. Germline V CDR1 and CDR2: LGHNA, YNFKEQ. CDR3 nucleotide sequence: TGTGCCCGCAGCCAAGAAGCGGGAGGGAGTGAGCAGTTCTTC. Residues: CARSQEAGGSEQFF.

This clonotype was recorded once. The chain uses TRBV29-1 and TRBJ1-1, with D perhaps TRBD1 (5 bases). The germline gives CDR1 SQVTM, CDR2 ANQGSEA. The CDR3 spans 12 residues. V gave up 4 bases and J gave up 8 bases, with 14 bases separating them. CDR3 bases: TGCAGCGTTGTTCCAGGGAGGTGGGAAGCTTTCTTT. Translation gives CSVVPGRWEAFF.

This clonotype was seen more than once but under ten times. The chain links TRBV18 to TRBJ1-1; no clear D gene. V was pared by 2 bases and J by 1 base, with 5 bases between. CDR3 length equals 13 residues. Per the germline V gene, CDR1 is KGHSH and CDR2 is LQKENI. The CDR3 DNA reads TGTGCCAGCTCACCATTCCCGAACACTGAAGCTTTCTTT. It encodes CASSPFPNTEAFF.

CDR3: CASSLGDRLLNTEAFF. For the CDR3, the DNA is TGTGCCAGCAGTCTAGGGGACCGGTTACTGAACACTGAAGCTTTCTTT. The chain recombines TRBV28 with TRBJ1-1; the D gene is possibly TRBD1 (5 bases). CDR3 length equals 16 residues. CDR1 is MDHEN, CDR2 SYDVKM, per germline. Trimming left V 5 bases short and J 0 bases short, with 16 bases between.